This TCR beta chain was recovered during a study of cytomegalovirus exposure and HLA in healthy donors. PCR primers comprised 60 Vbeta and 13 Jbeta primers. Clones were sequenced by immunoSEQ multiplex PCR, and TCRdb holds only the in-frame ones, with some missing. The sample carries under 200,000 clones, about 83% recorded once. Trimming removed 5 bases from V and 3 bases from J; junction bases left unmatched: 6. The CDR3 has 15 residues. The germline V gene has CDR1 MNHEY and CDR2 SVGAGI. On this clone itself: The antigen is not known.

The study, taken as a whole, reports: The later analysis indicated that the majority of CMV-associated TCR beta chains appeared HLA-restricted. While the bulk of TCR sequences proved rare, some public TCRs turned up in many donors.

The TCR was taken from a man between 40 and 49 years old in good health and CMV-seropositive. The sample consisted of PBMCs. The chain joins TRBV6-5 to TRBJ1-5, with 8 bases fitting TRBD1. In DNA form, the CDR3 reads TGTGCCAGCAGTAAGGACAGGGCCGACAATCAGCCCCAGCATTTT. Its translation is CASSKDRADNQPQHF.